The rows below give T cell receptor beta chains drawn from one sample of a study of blood T cell repertoires in COVID-19. Clones were read by immunoSEQ multiplex PCR, and TCRdb kept only the in-frame ones, dropping some. The sample records some 310,000 clones, 90% being singletons. The sample was peripheral blood. Receptors were obtained from a woman in her thirties or forties with COVID-19, enrolled during active disease. Both conserved end residues are part of each CDR3. Fields, in order: CDR3 protein, CDR3 DNA, clone size, J gene, V gene, D gene. D genes are given only for firm matches. Clone sizes are given selectively: once, few, many, or a class where the clone is expanded.

cdr3_aa: CASSGEREQPQHF
cdr3_nt: TGTGCCAGCAGTGGAGAGAGAGAACAGCCCCAGCATTTT
clone_size: .
j_call: TRBJ1-5
v_call: TRBV2
d_call: .

cdr3_aa: CASSTSRTGRNEQFF
cdr3_nt: TGTGCCAGCAGCACTTCTCGGACAGGGAGGAATGAGCAGTTCTTC
clone_size: .
j_call: TRBJ2-1
v_call: TRBV21-1
d_call: .

cdr3_aa: CASSLRDSRADNSPLHF
cdr3_nt: TGTGCCAGCAGCCTACGGGACAGCCGAGCGGATAATTCACCCCTCCACTTT
clone_size: .
j_call: TRBJ1-6
v_call: TRBV7-2
d_call: TRBD1

cdr3_aa: CASSPDRESGEQYF
cdr3_nt: TGCGCCAGCAGCCCGGACAGGGAATCAGGCGAGCAGTACTTC
clone_size: .
j_call: TRBJ2-7
v_call: TRBV5-1
d_call: TRBD1

cdr3_aa: CASSTGSGITEAFF
cdr3_nt: TGTGCCAGCAGTACCGGTTCGGGGATAACTGAAGCTTTCTTT
clone_size: few
j_call: TRBJ1-1
v_call: TRBV2
d_call: .

cdr3_aa: CASSQAPPETQYF
cdr3_nt: TGCGCCAGCAGCCAAGCCCCTCCCGAGACCCAGTACTTC
clone_size: .
j_call: TRBJ2-5
v_call: TRBV4-1
d_call: .

cdr3_aa: CSVGKLEAFF
cdr3_nt: TGCAGCGTTGGAAAGCTTGAAGCTTTCTTT
clone_size: few
j_call: TRBJ1-1
v_call: TRBV29-1
d_call: .

cdr3_aa: CASSLYLEGIQTGTSDPGEQYF
cdr3_nt: TGTGCCAGCAGTTTATACCTTGAGGGTATTCAGACCGGGACTAGCGACCCGGGTGAGCAGTACTTC
clone_size: .
j_call: TRBJ2-7
v_call: TRBV28
d_call: TRBD2

cdr3_aa: CASSLRQGNTEAFF
cdr3_nt: TGTGCCAGCAGTTTACGACAGGGTAACACTGAAGCTTTCTTT
clone_size: .
j_call: TRBJ1-1
v_call: TRBV27
d_call: TRBD1

cdr3_aa: CASSWTGSTGNTIYF
cdr3_nt: TGTGCCAGCAGTTGGACAGGATCGACCGGAAACACCATATATTTT
clone_size: few
j_call: TRBJ1-3
v_call: TRBV6-2/TRBV6-3
d_call: TRBD1

cdr3_aa: CSVVTGQGARSTEAFF
cdr3_nt: TGCAGCGTTGTCACAGGACAGGGGGCCCGGAGCACTGAAGCTTTCTTT
clone_size: .
j_call: TRBJ1-1
v_call: TRBV29-1
d_call: TRBD1

cdr3_aa: CASRDILAGGASYNEQFF
cdr3_nt: TGTGCCAGCAGAGACATATTAGCGGGGGGGGCCTCCTACAATGAGCAGTTCTTC
clone_size: .
j_call: TRBJ2-1
v_call: TRBV2
d_call: TRBD2

cdr3_aa: CASSQTGTGKEKLFF
cdr3_nt: TGCGCCAGCAGTCAAACCGGGACAGGGAAAGAAAAACTGTTTTTT
clone_size: .
j_call: TRBJ1-4
v_call: TRBV23-1
d_call: TRBD1

cdr3_aa: CASREIPYNEQFF
cdr3_nt: TGTGCCAGCAGGGAGATCCCTTACAATGAGCAGTTCTTC
clone_size: .
j_call: TRBJ2-1
v_call: TRBV5-8
d_call: .

cdr3_aa: CASSMGLAAYNEQFF
cdr3_nt: TGTGCCAGTAGTATGGGTCTAGCGGCCTACAATGAGCAGTTCTTC
clone_size: .
j_call: TRBJ2-1
v_call: TRBV19
d_call: TRBD2

cdr3_aa: CASSSEGLAHTDTQYF
cdr3_nt: TGTGCCAGCAGCTCCGAAGGACTAGCTCACACAGATACGCAGTATTTT
clone_size: .
j_call: TRBJ2-3
v_call: TRBV7-2
d_call: TRBD2

cdr3_aa: CASSVAGVLQETQYF
cdr3_nt: TGTGCCAGCAGCGTAGCGGGAGTTCTCCAAGAGACCCAGTACTTC
clone_size: .
j_call: TRBJ2-5
v_call: TRBV9
d_call: .

cdr3_aa: CASSSRTVSRRTEAFF
cdr3_nt: TGTGCCAGCAGTTCCCGGACAGTCTCTAGGCGGACTGAAGCTTTCTTT
clone_size: .
j_call: TRBJ1-1
v_call: TRBV27
d_call: .

cdr3_aa: CASSPTQMQGWPQHF
cdr3_nt: TGTGCCAGCTCACCAACTCAGATGCAGGGTTGGCCCCAGCATTTT
clone_size: .
j_call: TRBJ1-5
v_call: TRBV18
d_call: .

cdr3_aa: CASSLEGGYSEQFF
cdr3_nt: TGTGCCAGCAGCTTGGAAGGAGGTTACAGTGAGCAGTTCTTC
clone_size: .
j_call: TRBJ2-1
v_call: TRBV5-4
d_call: .

cdr3_aa: CVLGGRGNTEAFF
cdr3_nt: TGTGTCCTAGGGGGGAGGGGGAACACTGAAGCTTTCTTT
clone_size: .
j_call: TRBJ1-1
v_call: TRBV28
d_call: .

cdr3_aa: CASSGLAPGEQFF
cdr3_nt: TGTGCCAGCAGCGGACTAGCCCCTGGGGAGCAGTTCTTC
clone_size: .
j_call: TRBJ2-1
v_call: TRBV6-6
d_call: TRBD2

cdr3_aa: CASSSPARENIQYF
cdr3_nt: TGCGCCAGCAGCTCCCCCGCACGGGAAAACATTCAGTACTTC
clone_size: .
j_call: TRBJ2-4
v_call: TRBV4-1
d_call: .

cdr3_aa: CASSQGLAGVSSYNEQFF
cdr3_nt: TGCGCCAGCAGCCAAGGGCTAGCGGGAGTGAGCTCCTACAATGAGCAGTTCTTC
clone_size: .
j_call: TRBJ2-1
v_call: TRBV4-3
d_call: TRBD2

cdr3_aa: CAWSVSAGTGNYEQYF
cdr3_nt: TGTGCCTGGAGTGTATCCGCCGGGACAGGGAACTACGAGCAGTACTTC
clone_size: few
j_call: TRBJ2-7
v_call: TRBV30
d_call: TRBD1

cdr3_aa: CSASPQVEQYF
cdr3_nt: TGCAGTGCTAGTCCTCAGGTGGAGCAGTACTTC
clone_size: few
j_call: TRBJ2-7
v_call: TRBV20-1
d_call: .

cdr3_aa: CASSSRTAYEQYF
cdr3_nt: TGTGCCAGCAGCTCCCGGACAGCCTACGAGCAGTACTTC
clone_size: .
j_call: TRBJ2-7
v_call: TRBV7-2
d_call: .

cdr3_aa: CASSLASGGPGQPQHF
cdr3_nt: TGCGCCAGCAGCTTGGCCAGCGGAGGGCCGGGTCAGCCCCAGCATTTT
clone_size: .
j_call: TRBJ1-5
v_call: TRBV5-1
d_call: .

cdr3_aa: CASTSPFDTEAFF
cdr3_nt: TGCGCCAGCACCTCCCCGTTCGACACTGAAGCTTTCTTT
clone_size: .
j_call: TRBJ1-1
v_call: TRBV5-1
d_call: .

cdr3_aa: CASSLRREGGTDTQYF
cdr3_nt: TGTGCCAGCAGCTTGCGGCGGGAGGGGGGCACAGATACGCAGTATTTT
clone_size: once
j_call: TRBJ2-3
v_call: TRBV5-6
d_call: TRBD2

cdr3_aa: CASSLLPRTGHQPQHF
cdr3_nt: TGTGCCAGCAGTTTACTCCCCCGGACAGGGCATCAGCCCCAGCATTTT
clone_size: .
j_call: TRBJ1-5
v_call: TRBV28
d_call: TRBD1

cdr3_aa: CASSYFRGPNSPLHF
cdr3_nt: TGTGCCAGCAGTTACTTCAGGGGGCCCAATTCACCCCTCCACTTT
clone_size: .
j_call: TRBJ1-6
v_call: TRBV6-5
d_call: TRBD1

cdr3_aa: CASRPTGGNTEAFF
cdr3_nt: TGTGCCAGTAGGCCGACAGGGGGGAACACTGAAGCTTTCTTT
clone_size: .
j_call: TRBJ1-1
v_call: TRBV19
d_call: TRBD1

cdr3_aa: CASRESGYNEQFF
cdr3_nt: TGTGCCAGCAGGGAATCGGGTTACAATGAGCAGTTCTTC
clone_size: .
j_call: TRBJ2-1
v_call: TRBV7-2
d_call: .

cdr3_aa: CASSMDRDYGYTF
cdr3_nt: TGTGCCAGCTCAATGGACAGGGACTATGGCTACACCTTC
clone_size: .
j_call: TRBJ1-2
v_call: TRBV18
d_call: TRBD1

cdr3_aa: CASSWGTGGRPNTEAFF
cdr3_nt: TGCGCCAGCAGCTGGGGAACAGGGGGCCGTCCGAACACTGAAGCTTTCTTT
clone_size: .
j_call: TRBJ1-1
v_call: TRBV5-1
d_call: TRBD1

cdr3_aa: CASSLDEWTGHHSGANVLTF
cdr3_nt: TGCGCCAGCAGCTTGGATGAGTGGACAGGGCACCACTCTGGGGCCAACGTCCTGACTTTC
clone_size: .
j_call: TRBJ2-6
v_call: TRBV5-1
d_call: TRBD1

cdr3_aa: CASRRQGNYGYTF
cdr3_nt: TGTGCCAGTAGAAGACAGGGAAACTATGGCTACACCTTC
clone_size: .
j_call: TRBJ1-2
v_call: TRBV19
d_call: TRBD1

cdr3_aa: CASSTNPGGYQYF
cdr3_nt: TGTGCCAGCAGTACAAACCCCGGGGGGTATCAGTACTTC
clone_size: .
j_call: TRBJ2-7
v_call: TRBV25-1
d_call: TRBD2

cdr3_aa: CASSFQGFYEQYF
cdr3_nt: TGTGCCAGCAGCTTCCAGGGGTTCTACGAGCAGTACTTC
clone_size: .
j_call: TRBJ2-7
v_call: TRBV5-8
d_call: .

cdr3_aa: CASTPGVVDGEETQYF
cdr3_nt: TGTGCCAGCACCCCGGGGGTGGTCGATGGGGAAGAGACCCAGTACTTC
clone_size: .
j_call: TRBJ2-5
v_call: TRBV28
d_call: .

cdr3_aa: CASSSGTALYEQYF
cdr3_nt: TGTGCCAGCAGTTCCGGGACAGCACTCTACGAGCAGTACTTC
clone_size: .
j_call: TRBJ2-7
v_call: TRBV6-2/TRBV6-3
d_call: TRBD1

cdr3_aa: CASSSLPLPTGELFF
cdr3_nt: TGTGCCAGCAGTTCCCTCCCCCTTCCCACCGGGGAGCTGTTTTTT
clone_size: .
j_call: TRBJ2-2
v_call: TRBV28
d_call: .

cdr3_aa: CASTGRLVQPQHF
cdr3_nt: TGTGCCAGCACAGGCAGGTTGGTTCAGCCCCAGCATTTT
clone_size: once
j_call: TRBJ1-5
v_call: TRBV6-8
d_call: .

cdr3_aa: CASSQVHATGELFF
cdr3_nt: TGTGCCAGCAGCCAAGTCCACGCGACCGGGGAGCTGTTTTTT
clone_size: .
j_call: TRBJ2-2
v_call: TRBV3-1/TRBV3-2
d_call: .

cdr3_aa: CASSLTSSYEQYF
cdr3_nt: TGTGCCAGCAGCCTGACAAGCTCCTACGAGCAGTACTTC
clone_size: .
j_call: TRBJ2-7
v_call: TRBV7-9
d_call: .

cdr3_aa: CASSLVDTLGNTEAFF
cdr3_nt: TGTGCCAGCAGCTTAGTAGACACTTTGGGGAACACTGAAGCTTTCTTT
clone_size: .
j_call: TRBJ1-1
v_call: TRBV11-2
d_call: .

cdr3_aa: CASSSGTGESDTQYF
cdr3_nt: TGTGCTAGCAGCTCCGGGACAGGGGAGTCAGATACGCAGTATTTT
clone_size: .
j_call: TRBJ2-3
v_call: TRBV7-7
d_call: TRBD1

cdr3_aa: CASSQEGRGSPLHF
cdr3_nt: TGCGCCAGCAGCCAAGAGGGCCGGGGTTCACCCCTCCACTTT
clone_size: .
j_call: TRBJ1-6
v_call: TRBV4-3
d_call: .

cdr3_aa: CASSQDGSFEQYF
cdr3_nt: TGTGCCAGCAGCCAAGATGGTAGTTTCGAGCAGTACTTC
clone_size: once
j_call: TRBJ2-7
v_call: TRBV3-1/TRBV3-2
d_call: .

cdr3_aa: CASSSFPGGRGHTDTQYF
cdr3_nt: TGTGCCAGCAGTTCCTTCCCGGGCGGGAGAGGGCACACAGATACGCAGTATTTT
clone_size: .
j_call: TRBJ2-3
v_call: TRBV7-3
d_call: TRBD2

cdr3_aa: CASSQVDMGLSSYNEQFF
cdr3_nt: TGCGCCAGCAGCCAAGTCGATATGGGGCTTTCCTCCTACAATGAGCAGTTCTTC
clone_size: few
j_call: TRBJ2-1
v_call: TRBV4-1
d_call: .

cdr3_aa: CASTPLRGTGSLLETKNIQYF
cdr3_nt: TGTGCCAGCACCCCGCTCCGGGGGACAGGGAGTCTCCTGGAAACCAAAAACATTCAGTACTTC
clone_size: .
j_call: TRBJ2-4
v_call: TRBV27
d_call: TRBD1

cdr3_aa: CASSASVYGYTF
cdr3_nt: TGTGCCAGCAGTGCGAGCGTCTATGGCTACACCTTC
clone_size: .
j_call: TRBJ1-2
v_call: TRBV28
d_call: .

cdr3_aa: CATRVSDRRGNTEAFF
cdr3_nt: TGTGCCACCAGAGTGTCGGACAGACGGGGAAACACTGAAGCTTTCTTT
clone_size: .
j_call: TRBJ1-1
v_call: TRBV28
d_call: .